This T cell receptor (beta chain) was identified in a study of control samples from healthy donors and cancer patients. Assay: immunoSEQ multiplex PCR; the TCRdb copy retains only in-frame clones and omits some. The table lists 150,000 to 200,000 clones, around nine tenths of them singletons, with around 1.6% in the top ten. Germline CDR1 reads LGHDT; CDR2 reads YNNKEL (reference sequence). This CDR3 region has 17 residues. The J segment lost 1 base and the V segment lost 4 bases, leaving 10 bases of the junction unmatched. The sequence derives from a man aged 18 to 30 in good health. The chain is built from TRBV3-1 (or the pseudogene TRBV3-2) and TRBJ1-1; the match to TRBD1 covers 9 bases. Sequences were obtained from blood. DNA of the CDR3: TGTGCCAGCAGCCCTTTTAGGACAGGGGTTTCGAACACTGAAGCTTTCTTT. It yields the protein CASSPFRTGVSNTEAFF.